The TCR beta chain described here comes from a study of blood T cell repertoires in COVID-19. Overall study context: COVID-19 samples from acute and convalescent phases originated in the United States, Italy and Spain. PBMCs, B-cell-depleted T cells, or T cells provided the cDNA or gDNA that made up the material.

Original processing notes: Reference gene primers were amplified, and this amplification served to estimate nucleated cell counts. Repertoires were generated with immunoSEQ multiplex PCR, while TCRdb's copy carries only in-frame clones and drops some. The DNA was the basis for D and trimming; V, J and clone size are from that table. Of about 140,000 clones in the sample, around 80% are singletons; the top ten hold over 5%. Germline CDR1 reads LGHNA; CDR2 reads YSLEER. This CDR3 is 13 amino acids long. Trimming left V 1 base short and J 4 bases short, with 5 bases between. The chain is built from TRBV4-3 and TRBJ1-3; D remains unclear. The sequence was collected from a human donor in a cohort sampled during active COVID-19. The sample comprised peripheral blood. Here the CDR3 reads CASSQAPGNTIYF. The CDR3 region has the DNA TGCGCCAGCAGCCAAGCTCCGGGAAACACCATATATTTT.